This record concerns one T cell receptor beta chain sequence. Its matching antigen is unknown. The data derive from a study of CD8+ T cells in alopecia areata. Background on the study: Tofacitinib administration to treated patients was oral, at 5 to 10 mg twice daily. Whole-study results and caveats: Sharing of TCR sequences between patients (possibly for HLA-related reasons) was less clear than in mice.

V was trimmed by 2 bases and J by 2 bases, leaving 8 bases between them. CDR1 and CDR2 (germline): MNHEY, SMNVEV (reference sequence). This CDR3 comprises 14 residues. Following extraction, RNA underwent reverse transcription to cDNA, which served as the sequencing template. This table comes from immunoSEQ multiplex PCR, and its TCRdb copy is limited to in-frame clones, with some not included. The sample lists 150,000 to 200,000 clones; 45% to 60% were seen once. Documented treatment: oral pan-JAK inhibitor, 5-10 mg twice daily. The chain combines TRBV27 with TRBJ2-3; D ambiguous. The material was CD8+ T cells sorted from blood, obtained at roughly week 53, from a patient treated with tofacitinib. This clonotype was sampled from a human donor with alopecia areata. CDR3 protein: CASSLAEFTDTQYF. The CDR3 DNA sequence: TGTGCCAGCAGTTTAGCAGAATTCACAGATACGCAGTATTTT.